This T cell receptor (beta chain) emerged from a study of blood T cell repertoires in COVID-19. On the study more broadly: The study drew acute and convalescent COVID-19 samples from the United States, Italy and Spain. PBMCs, B-cell-depleted T cells, or T cells were the source of the cDNA or gDNA that made up the material.

The CDR3 has 16 residues. V was pared by 0 bases and J by 2 bases, with 11 bases between. Germline CDR1 reads KGHSH; CDR2 reads LQKENI. The sample holds one count of this clone. As processed by the authors: Reference gene primer amplification gave estimated nucleated cell counts. Profiling relied on immunoSEQ multiplex PCR, and the TCRdb table lists in-frame clones only, not all of them. That table furnishes V, J and clone size, whereas the DNA furnished D and trimming. The table has around 250,000 clones, around 83% seen once. The chain joins TRBV18 to TRBJ1-3; no definite D call. Sequencing was performed on peripheral blood. The sequence derives from a man older than 75 with acute or convalescent COVID-19. The CDR3 DNA follows: TGTGCCAGCTCACCACCCCGGTCACCAACTGGAAACACCATATATTTT. It codes for CASSPPRSPTGNTIYF.